This T cell receptor (beta chain) was identified during a study of cytomegalovirus exposure and HLA in healthy donors. Study-wide results and caveats: HLA allele associations emerged for about 16,000 TCR beta sequences in a later analysis, at 0.05 false discovery rate. Cytomegalovirus-associated status was assigned to more than 150 TCR beta chains.

This CDR3 has 14 residues. V gave up 8 bases and J gave up 8 bases; unmatched junction bases: 11. Germline V lookup: CDR1 MDHEN, CDR2 SYDVKM. Turning to this clone: Its antigen is unidentified.

The PCR contained 60 Vbeta and 13 Jbeta primers. Here immunoSEQ multiplex PCR was the method, and the copy in TCRdb shows in-frame clones only, minus some. The sample includes some 76,000 clones. This TCR derives from a female donor in good health and CMV-seropositive. The chain couples TRBV28 to TRBJ1-2; 10 positions match TRBD1. What was sequenced was PBMCs. Here the CDR3 reads CASLSPTGGSGYTF. The CDR3 DNA is TGTGCCAGCCTTTCCCCGACAGGGGGCTCAGGCTACACCTTC.